This T cell receptor beta chain was documented in a study of T cells after yellow fever vaccination. Study outcomes and limitations: Post-booster reappearance was seen for most primary-vaccination clones (around 97% CD4, around 90% CD8).

Ten or more counts support this clonotype. No antigen is known for it. CDR3 length equals 13 residues. Trimming left V 3 bases short and J 6 bases short, with 10 bases between. The V gene's germline CDR1 is SGHTA and CDR2 FQGNSA. Via MiXCR, TCRdb re-called the 5' RACE reads, giving one row per CDR3 protein. The sample shows 200,000 to 300,000 distinct CDR3 sequences, around 6.7% of them seen only once. The sample here was CD4+ T cells sorted from PBMCs, taken on the day of the yellow fever booster vaccination. This sequence joins TRBV7-2 and TRBJ2-3, with TRBD2 as a possible D gene (5 bases). This TCR was sampled from a man between 25 and 39 years old who received the YFV17D yellow fever vaccine. CDR3 loop: CASSLEAGDTQYF. As DNA, the CDR3 is TGTGCCAGCAGCTTGGAGGCCGGGGATACGCAGTATTTT.